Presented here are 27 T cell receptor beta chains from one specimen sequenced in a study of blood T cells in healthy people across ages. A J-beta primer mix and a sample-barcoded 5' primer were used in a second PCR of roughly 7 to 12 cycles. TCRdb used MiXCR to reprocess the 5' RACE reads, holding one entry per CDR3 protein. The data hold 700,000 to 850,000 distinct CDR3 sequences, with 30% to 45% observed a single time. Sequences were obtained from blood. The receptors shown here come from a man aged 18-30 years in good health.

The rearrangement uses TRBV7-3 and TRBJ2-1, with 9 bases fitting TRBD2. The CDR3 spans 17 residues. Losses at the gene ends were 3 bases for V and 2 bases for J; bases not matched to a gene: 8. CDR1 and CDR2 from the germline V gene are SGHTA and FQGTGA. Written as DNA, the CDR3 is TGTGCCAGCAGCTTGCGGGGGGGGCCCAGCCCCTACAATGAGCAGTTCTTC. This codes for CASSLRGGPSPYNEQFF.

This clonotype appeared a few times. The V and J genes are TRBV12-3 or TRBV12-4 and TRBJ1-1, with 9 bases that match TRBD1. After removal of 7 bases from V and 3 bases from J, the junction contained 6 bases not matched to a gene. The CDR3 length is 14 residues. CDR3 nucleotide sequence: TGTGCCAGCAAACAGGGGGCGCAGGACACTGAAGCTTTCTTT. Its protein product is CASKQGAQDTEAFF.

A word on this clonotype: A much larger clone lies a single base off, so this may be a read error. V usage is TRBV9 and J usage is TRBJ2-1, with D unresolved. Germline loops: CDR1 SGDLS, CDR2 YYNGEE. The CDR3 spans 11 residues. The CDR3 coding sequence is TGTGCCAGCAGCGCCTTGAATGAGCAGCTCTTC. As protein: CASSALNEQLF.

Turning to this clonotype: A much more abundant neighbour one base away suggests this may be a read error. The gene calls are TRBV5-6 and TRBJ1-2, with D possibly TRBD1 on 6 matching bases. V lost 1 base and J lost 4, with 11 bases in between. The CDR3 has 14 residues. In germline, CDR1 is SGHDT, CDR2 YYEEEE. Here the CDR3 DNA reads TGTGCCAGCAGCTTGCCAGACAGGCCCTATGGCTACACCTTC. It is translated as CASSLPDRPYGYTF.

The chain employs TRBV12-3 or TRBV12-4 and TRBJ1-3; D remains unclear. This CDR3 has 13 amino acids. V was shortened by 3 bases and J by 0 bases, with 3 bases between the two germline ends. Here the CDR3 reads CASSFSSGNTIYF. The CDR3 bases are TGTGCCAGCAGTTTTAGCTCTGGAAACACCATATATTTT.

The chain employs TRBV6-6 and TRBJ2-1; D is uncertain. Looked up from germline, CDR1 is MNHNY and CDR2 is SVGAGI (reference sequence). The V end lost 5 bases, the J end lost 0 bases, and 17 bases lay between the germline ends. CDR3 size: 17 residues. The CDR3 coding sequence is TGTGCCAGCAGTCCCGTGTTGATAGTTAGCTCCTACAATGAGCAGTTCTTC. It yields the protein CASSPVLIVSSYNEQFF.

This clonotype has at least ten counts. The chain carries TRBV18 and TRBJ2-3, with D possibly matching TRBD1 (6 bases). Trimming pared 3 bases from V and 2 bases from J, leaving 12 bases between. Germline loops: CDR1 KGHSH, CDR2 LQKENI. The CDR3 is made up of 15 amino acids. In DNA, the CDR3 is TGTGCCAGCTCACCGCTCGGACAGAACACAGATACGCAGTATTTT. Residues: CASSPLGQNTDTQYF. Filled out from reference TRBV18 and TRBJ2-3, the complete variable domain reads NAGVMQNPRHLVRRRGQEARLRCSPMKGHSHVYWYRQLPEEGLKFMVYLQKENIIDESGMPKERFSAEFPKEGPSILRIQQVVRGDSAAYFCASSPLGQNTDTQYFGPGTRLTVL.

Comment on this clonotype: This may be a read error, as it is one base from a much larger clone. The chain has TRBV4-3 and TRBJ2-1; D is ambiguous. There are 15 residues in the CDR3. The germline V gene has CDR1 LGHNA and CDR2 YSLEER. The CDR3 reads CASGQEFQAFNEQFF. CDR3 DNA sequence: TGCGCCAGCGGCCAAGAGTTCCAAGCCTTCAATGAGCAGTTCTTC.

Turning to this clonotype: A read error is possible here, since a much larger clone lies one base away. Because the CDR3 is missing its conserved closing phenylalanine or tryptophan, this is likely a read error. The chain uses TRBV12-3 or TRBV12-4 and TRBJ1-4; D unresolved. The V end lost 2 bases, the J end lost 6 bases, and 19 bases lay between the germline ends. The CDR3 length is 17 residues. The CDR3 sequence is CASSLPSVTVGHEKLFL. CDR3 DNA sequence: TGTGCCAGCAGTTTACCCTCTGTAACAGTCGGTCATGAAAAACTGTTTTTG.

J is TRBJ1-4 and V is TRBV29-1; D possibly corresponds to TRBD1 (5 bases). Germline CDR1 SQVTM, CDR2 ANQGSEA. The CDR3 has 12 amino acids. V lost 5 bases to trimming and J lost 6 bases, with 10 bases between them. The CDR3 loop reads CSVKGQHEKLFF. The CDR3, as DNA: TGCAGCGTTAAGGGGCAGCATGAAAAACTGTTTTTT.

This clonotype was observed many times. The DNA of the CDR3 is TGTGCCAGCAGCCCAACGGGGGGGGGACAGGGACGGCCTTACAATGAGCAGTTCTTC. This translates into CASSPTGGGQGRPYNEQFF. V is TRBV9 and J is TRBJ2-1, with a possible D match to TRBD1 (9 bases). The CDR3 spans 19 residues. Trimming removed 4 bases at V and 4 bases at J, with 27 bases between. Germline V CDR1 and CDR2: SGDLS, YYNGEE.

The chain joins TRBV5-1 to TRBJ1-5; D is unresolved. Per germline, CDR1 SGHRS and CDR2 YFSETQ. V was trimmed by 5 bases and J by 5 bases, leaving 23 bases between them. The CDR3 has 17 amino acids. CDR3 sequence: CASSPGPYLGVDQPQHF. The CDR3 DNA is TGCGCCAGCAGTCCCGGGCCGTACCTTGGGGTTGATCAGCCCCAGCATTTT.

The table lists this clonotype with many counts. CDR3 amino acids: CASSLGQGSPLHF. DNA for the CDR3: TGTGCCAGCAGCTTAGGACAGGGTTCACCCCTCCACTTT. The rearrangement uses TRBV7-2 and TRBJ1-6; TRBD1 aligns across 7 bases. With V trimmed by 1 base and J by 9 bases, 0 bases remained unmatched. Germline V gene data show CDR1 as SGHTA and CDR2 as FQGNSA. The CDR3 is made up of 13 amino acids.

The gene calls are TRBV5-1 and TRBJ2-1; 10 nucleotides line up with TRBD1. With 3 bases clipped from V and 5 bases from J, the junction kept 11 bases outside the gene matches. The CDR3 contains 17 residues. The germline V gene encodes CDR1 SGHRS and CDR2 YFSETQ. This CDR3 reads CASSSGAGTGDHNEQFF. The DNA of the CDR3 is TGCGCCAGCAGCTCCGGCGCGGGGACAGGGGACCACAATGAGCAGTTCTTC.

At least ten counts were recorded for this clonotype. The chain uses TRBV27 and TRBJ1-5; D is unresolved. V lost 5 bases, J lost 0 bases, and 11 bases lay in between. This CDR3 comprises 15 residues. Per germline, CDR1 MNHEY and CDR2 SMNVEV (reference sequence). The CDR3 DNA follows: TGTGCCAGCAGTCGACAATCAGATAGCAATCAGCCCCAGCATTTT. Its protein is CASSRQSDSNQPQHF.

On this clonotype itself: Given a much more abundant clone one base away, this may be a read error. The CDR3 loop reads CASSLIGSSYNEQYF. The CDR3 coding sequence is TGTGCCAGCAGCTTAATTGGTAGCAGTTACAATGAGCAGTACTTC. V and J are TRBV7-8 and TRBJ2-7; no firm D call. Per germline, CDR1 SGHVS and CDR2 FQNEAQ. With 2 bases removed from V and 7 bases from J, the gap between germline ends came to 18 bases. The CDR3 runs to 15 residues.

The CDR3: CASSLGASGQETQYF. CDR3 coding DNA: TGCGCCAGCAGCTTGGGGGCTAGCGGTCAAGAGACCCAGTACTTC. The J gene is TRBJ2-5, the V gene TRBV5-1, with 7 nucleotides matching TRBD2. Trimming cost V 0 bases and J 2 bases; bases outside gene matches: 4. This CDR3 spans 15 amino acids. CDR1 and CDR2 from the germline V gene are SGHRS and YFSETQ.

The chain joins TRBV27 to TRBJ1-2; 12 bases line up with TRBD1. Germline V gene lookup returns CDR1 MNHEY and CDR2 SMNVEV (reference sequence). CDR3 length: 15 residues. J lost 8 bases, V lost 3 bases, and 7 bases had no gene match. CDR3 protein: CASSFHGDRGQGYTF. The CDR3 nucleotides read TGTGCCAGCAGTTTCCACGGGGACAGGGGGCAGGGCTACACCTTC.

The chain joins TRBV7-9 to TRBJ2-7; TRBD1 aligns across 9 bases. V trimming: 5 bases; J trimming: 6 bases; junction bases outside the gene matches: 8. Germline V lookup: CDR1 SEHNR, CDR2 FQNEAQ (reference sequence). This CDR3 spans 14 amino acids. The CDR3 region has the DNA TGTGCCAGCAGCCCTCGACAGGGGGTGGGCGAGCAGTACTTC. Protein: CASSPRQGVGEQYF.

The CDR3 sequence is CASSQVGTGNFYGYTF. The CDR3 nucleotides read TGTGCCAGCAGCCAGGTTGGGACAGGGAATTTCTATGGCTACACCTTC. The chain couples TRBV3-1 to TRBJ1-2, with 9 bases fitting TRBD1. Losses at the gene ends were 3 bases for V and 4 bases for J; bases not matched to a gene: 9. Germline V gene lookup returns CDR1 LGHDT and CDR2 YNNKEL (reference sequence). The CDR3 loop spans 16 amino acids.

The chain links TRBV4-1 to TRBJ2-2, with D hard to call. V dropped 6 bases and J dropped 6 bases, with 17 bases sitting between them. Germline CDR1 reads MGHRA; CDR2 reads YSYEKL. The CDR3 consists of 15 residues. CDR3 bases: TGCGCCAGCAGACTTCAGAGAAGGGATCCCGGGGAGCTGTTTTTT. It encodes CASRLQRRDPGELFF.

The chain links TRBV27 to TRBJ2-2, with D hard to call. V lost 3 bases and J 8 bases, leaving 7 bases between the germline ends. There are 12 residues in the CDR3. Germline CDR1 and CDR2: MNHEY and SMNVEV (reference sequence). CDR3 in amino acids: CASSLTVGELFF. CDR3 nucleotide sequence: TGTGCCAGCAGTTTGACTGTGGGGGAGCTGTTTTTT.

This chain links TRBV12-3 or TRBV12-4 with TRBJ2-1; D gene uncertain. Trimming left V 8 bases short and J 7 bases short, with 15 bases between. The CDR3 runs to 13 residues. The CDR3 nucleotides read TGTGCCAGCCGAAACCCGCTTATGAATGAGCAGTTCTTC. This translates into CASRNPLMNEQFF.

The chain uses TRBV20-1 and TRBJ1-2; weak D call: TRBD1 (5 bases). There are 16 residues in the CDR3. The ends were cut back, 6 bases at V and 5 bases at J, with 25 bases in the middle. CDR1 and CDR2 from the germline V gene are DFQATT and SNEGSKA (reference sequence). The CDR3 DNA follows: TGCAGTGCGAAGGTCTGGGGGAAGGCGTTGCGGTATGGCTACACCTTC. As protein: CSAKVWGKALRYGYTF.

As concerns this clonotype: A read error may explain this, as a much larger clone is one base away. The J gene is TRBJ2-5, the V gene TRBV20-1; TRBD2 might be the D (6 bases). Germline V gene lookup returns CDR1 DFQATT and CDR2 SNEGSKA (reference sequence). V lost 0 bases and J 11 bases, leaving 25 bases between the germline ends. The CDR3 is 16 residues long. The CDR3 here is CSARDRTGVRENEQYF. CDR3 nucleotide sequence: TGCAGTGCTAGAGATAGGACGGGGGTCCGGGAAAATGAGCAGTACTTC.

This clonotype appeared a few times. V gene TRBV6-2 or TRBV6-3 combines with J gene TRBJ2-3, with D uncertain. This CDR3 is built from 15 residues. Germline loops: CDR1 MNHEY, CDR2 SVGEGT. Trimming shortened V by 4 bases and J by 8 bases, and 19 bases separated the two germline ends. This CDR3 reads CASSSLFLDRVTQYF. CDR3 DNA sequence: TGTGCCAGCAGTTCGTTGTTTCTCGACCGCGTTACGCAGTATTTT.

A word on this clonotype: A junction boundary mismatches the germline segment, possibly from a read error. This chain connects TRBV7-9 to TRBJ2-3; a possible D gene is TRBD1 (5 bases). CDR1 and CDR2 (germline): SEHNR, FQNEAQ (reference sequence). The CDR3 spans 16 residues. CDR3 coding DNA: TGTGCCAGCAGCTTAGAAGTTTGGGGAAGCACAGGTACGCAGTATTTT. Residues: CASSLEVWGSTGTQYF.